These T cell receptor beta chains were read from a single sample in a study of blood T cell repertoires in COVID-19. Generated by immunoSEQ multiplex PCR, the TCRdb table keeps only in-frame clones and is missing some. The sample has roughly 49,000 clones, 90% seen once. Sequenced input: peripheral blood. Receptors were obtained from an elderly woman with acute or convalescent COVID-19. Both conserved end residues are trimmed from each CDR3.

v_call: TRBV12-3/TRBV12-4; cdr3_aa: ASRDRDSSPLH
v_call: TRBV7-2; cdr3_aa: ASSFSDRASQPQH
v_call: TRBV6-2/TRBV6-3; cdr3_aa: ASSRTYNSNQPQH
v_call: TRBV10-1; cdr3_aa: AKQTQGRVVETQY
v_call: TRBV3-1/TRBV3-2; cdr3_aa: ASSQGGGGLGGTQY
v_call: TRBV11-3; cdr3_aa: ASSRTSGSRSGELF
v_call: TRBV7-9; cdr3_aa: ASSRGPLDSNQPQH
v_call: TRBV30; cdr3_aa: AWSVDRTITDTQY
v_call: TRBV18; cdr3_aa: ASSPGVGGSSYNEQF
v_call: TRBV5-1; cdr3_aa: ASSTGPNTEAF
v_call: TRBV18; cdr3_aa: ASSPLRGSSYNEQF
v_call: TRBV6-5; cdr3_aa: ASSLQGPPGELF
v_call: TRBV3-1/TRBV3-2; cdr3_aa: ASSLSGSTYNEQF
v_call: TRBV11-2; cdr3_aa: ASSFPGGSEAF
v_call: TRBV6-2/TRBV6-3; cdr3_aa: ASSYLRTPSHTDTQY
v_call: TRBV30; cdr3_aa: AWMGAGGAYNEQF
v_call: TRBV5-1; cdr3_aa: ASSPQTSSGTGELF
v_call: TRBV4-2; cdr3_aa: ASSQPQGDNEQF
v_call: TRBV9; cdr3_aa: ASSVGEREYEQF
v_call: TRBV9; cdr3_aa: ASSVGLAGGRFSTDTQY
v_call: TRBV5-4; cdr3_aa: ASSLKTGPGEKLF
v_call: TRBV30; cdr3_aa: AWSRGGGSTNEKLF
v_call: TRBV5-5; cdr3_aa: ASSSALPTSSYSYEQY
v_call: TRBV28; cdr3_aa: ASSLPGGPGNTIY
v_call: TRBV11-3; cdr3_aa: ASSLDLRQGYNEQF
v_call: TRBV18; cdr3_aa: ASSPQEGRNTEAF
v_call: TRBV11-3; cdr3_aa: ASSPAWSGSIADTQY
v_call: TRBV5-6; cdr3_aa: ASSLAGSSGGTDTQY
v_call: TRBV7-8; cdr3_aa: ASSSARGLADTYEQY
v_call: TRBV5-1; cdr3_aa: ASSSEGQVGYT
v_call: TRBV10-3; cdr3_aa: AISANPGGSTEAF
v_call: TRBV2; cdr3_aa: ASREQGVAGNTIY
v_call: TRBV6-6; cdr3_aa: ASTQGTTPQH
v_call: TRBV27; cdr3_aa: ASSSRGSSYEQY
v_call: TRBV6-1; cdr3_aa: ASSEGTTDTQY
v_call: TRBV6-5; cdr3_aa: ASSDPRGPYEQY
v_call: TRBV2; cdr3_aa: ASSELASSNEQF
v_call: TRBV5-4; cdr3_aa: ASSSGVSYEQY
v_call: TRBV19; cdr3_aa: ASSPRHENNSPLH